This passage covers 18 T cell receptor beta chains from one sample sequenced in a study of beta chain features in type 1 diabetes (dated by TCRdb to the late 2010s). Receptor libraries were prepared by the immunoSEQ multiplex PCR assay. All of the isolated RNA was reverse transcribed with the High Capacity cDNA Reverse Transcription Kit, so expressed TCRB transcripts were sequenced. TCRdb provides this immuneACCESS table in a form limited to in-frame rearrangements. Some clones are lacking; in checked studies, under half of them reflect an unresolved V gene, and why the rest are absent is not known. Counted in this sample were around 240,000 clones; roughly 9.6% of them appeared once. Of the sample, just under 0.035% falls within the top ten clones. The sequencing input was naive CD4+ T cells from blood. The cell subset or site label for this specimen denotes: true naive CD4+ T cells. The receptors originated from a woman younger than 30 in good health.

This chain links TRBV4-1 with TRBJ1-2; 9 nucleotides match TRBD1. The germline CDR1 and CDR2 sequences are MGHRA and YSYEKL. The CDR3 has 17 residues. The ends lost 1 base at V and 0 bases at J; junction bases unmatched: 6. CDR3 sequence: CASSQGTGAEANYGYTF. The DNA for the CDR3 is TGCGCCAGCAGCCAAGGGACAGGGGCGGAAGCTAACTATGGCTACACCTTC.

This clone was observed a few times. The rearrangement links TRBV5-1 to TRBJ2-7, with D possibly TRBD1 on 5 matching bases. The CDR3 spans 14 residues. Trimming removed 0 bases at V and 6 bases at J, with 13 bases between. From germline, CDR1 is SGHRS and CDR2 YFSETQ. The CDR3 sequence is CASSLAGRAGEQYF. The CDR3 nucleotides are TGCGCCAGCAGCTTGGCAGGCAGGGCTGGCGAGCAGTACTTC.

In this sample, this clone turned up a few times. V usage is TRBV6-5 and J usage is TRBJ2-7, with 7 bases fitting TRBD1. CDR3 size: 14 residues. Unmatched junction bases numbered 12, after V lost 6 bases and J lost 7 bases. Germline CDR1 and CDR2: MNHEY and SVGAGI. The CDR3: CASSWDSPQGEQYF. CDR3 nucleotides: TGTGCCAGCAGCTGGGACAGTCCTCAGGGGGAGCAGTACTTC.

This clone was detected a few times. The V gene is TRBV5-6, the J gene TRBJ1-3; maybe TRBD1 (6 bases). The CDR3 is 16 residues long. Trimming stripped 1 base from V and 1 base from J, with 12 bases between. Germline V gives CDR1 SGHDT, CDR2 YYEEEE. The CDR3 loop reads CASSLLTGQSGNTIYF. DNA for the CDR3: TGTGCCAGCAGCTTGCTGACAGGCCAGTCTGGAAACACCATATATTTT.

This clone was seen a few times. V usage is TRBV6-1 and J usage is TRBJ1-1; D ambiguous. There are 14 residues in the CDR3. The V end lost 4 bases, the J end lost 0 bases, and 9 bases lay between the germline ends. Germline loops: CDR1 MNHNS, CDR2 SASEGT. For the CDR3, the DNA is TGTGCCAGCAGTGTAAAAATAATGAACACTGAAGCTTTCTTT. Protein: CASSVKIMNTEAFF.

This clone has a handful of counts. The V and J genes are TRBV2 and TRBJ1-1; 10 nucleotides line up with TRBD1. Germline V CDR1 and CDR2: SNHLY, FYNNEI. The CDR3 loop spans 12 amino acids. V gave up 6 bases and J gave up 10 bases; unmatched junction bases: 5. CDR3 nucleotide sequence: TGTGCCAGCAGCCGAGGACAGGGGGTAGCTTTCTTT. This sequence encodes CASSRGQGVAFF.

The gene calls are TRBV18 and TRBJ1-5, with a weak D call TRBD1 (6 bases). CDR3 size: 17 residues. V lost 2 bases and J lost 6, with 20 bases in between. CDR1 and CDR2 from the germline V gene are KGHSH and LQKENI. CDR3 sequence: CASSPISIGTSFQPQHF. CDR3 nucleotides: TGTGCCAGCTCACCAATCTCAATAGGGACATCATTTCAGCCCCAGCATTTT.

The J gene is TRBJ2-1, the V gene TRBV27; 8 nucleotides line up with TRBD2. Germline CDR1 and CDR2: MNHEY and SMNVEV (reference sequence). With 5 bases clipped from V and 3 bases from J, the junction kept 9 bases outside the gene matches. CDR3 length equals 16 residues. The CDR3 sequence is CASSRRAGLGYNEQFF. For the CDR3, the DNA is TGTGCCAGCAGTCGACGAGCGGGACTAGGCTACAATGAGCAGTTCTTC.

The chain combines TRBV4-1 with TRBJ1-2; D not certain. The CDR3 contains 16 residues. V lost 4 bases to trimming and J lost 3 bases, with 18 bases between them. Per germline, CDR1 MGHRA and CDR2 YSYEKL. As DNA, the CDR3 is TGCGCCAGCAGCCGAGGCACGACGGGAGGAGACTATGGCTACACCTTC. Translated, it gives CASSRGTTGGDYGYTF.

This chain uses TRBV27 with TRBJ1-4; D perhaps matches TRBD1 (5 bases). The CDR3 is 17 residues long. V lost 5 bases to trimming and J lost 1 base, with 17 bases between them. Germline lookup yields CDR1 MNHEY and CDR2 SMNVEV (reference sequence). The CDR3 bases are TGTGCCAGCAGTCCTCGGACACCGGGCAGAACTAATGAAAAACTGTTTTTT. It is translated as CASSPRTPGRTNEKLFF.

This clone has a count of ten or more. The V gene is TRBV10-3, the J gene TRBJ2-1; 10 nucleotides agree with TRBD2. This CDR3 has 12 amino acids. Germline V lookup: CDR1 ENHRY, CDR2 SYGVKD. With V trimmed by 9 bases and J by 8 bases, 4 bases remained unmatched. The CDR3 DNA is TGTGCCATGACTAGCGGGCTCGATGAGCAGTTCTTC. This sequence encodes CAMTSGLDEQFF.

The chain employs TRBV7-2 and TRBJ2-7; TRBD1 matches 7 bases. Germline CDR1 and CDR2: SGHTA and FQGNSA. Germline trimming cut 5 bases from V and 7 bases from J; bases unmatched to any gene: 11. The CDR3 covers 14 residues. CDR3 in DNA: TGTGCCAGCAGCGCCTTACAGGGGTCGGGAGAGCAGTACTTC. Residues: CASSALQGSGEQYF.

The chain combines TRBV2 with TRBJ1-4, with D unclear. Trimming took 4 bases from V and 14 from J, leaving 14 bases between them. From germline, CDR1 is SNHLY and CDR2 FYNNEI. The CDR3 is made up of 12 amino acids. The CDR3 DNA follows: TGTGCCAGCAGTGGACTTCCTAAGTCCCTGTTTTTT. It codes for CASSGLPKSLFF.

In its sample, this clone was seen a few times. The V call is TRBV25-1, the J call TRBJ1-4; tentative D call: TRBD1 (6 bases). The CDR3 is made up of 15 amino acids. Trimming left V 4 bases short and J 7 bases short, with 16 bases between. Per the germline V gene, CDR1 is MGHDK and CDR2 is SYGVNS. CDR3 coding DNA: TGTGCCAGCAGTGTCCCACAGGGTCCACGTGAAAAACTGTTTTTT. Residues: CASSVPQGPREKLFF.

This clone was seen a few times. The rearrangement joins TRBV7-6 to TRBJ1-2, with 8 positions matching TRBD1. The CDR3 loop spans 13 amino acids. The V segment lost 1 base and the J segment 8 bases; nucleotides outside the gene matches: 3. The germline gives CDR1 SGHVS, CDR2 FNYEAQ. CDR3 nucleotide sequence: TGTGCCAGCAGCTTAGGGACAGGGCAAGGCTACACCTTC. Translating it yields CASSLGTGQGYTF. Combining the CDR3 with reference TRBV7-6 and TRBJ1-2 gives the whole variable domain GAGVSQSPRYKVTKRGQDVALRCDPISGHVSLYWYRQALGQGPEFLTYFNYEAQQDKSGLPNDRFSAERPEGSISTLTIQRTEQRDSAMYRCASSLGTGQGYTFGSGTRLTVV.

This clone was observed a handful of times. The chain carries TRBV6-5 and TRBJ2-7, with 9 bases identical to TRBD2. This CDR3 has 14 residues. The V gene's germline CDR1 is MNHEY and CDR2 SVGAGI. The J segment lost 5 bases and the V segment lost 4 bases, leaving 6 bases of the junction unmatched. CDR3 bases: TGTGCCAGCAGTTGGGGCGGGGGGGCCGACGAGCAGTACTTC. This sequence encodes CASSWGGGADEQYF.

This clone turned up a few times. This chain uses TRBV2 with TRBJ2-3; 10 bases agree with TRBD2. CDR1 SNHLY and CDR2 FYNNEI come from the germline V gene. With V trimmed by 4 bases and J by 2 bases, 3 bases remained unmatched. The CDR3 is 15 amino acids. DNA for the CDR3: TGTGCCAGCAGTGCACTAGCGGGACCCACAGATACGCAGTATTTT. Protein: CASSALAGPTDTQYF.

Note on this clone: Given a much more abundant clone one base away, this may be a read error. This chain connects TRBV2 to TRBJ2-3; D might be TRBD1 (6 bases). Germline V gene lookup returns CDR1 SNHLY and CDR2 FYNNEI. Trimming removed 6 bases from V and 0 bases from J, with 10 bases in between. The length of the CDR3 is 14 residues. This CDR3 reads CASRPRGSTDTQYF. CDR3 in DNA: TGTGCCAGCAGACCCAGGGGCAGCACAGATACGCAGTATTTT.